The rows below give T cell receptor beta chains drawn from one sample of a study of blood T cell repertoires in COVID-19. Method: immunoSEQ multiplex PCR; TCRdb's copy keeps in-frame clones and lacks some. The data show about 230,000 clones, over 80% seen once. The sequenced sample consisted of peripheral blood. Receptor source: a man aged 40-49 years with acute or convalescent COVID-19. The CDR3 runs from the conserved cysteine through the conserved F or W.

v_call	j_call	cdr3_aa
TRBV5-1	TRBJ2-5	CASSSSSGLAETQYF
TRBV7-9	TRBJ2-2	CASSLGQPGTGELFF
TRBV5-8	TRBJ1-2	CASSFPWEGDGYTF
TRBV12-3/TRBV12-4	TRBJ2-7	CASSLRTGGEQYF
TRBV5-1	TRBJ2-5	CASSPGTGGELAQYF
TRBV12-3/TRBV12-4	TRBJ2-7	CASSRGDEQYF
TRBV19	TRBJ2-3	CASSIGRDLTTDTQYF
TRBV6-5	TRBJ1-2	CASSIGQGPNYGYTF
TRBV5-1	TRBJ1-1	CASSLAGQRNTEAFF
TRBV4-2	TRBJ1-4	CASSQADRGPTNEKLFF
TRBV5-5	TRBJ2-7	CASSLDVREQYF
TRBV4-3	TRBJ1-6	CASSQEGPRGSPLHF
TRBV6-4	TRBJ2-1	CASSDPAGYEQFF
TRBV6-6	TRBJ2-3	CASSLAGVETDTQYF
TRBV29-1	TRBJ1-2	CSVTQGRGYTF
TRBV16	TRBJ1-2	CASSTPGGDYYGYTF
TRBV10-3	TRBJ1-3	CAISESREDTIYF
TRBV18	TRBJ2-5	CASSPGAEWETQYF
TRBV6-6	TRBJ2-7	CASSPPGPEWGSSYEQYF
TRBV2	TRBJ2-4	CASVQGETKNIQYF
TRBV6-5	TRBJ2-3	CASRSPGLGTDTQYF
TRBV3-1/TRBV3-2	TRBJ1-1	CASSQGHSPNTEAFF
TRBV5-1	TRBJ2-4	CASSPLAGGPAKNIQYF
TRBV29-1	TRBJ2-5	CSALGLAGETQYF
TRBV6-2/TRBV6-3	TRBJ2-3	CASSLRTSGSGGTDTQYF
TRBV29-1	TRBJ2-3	CSFSGTDYTDTQYF
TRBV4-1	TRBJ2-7	CASSQDTTSGSVSREQYF
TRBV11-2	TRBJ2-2	CASSRRPGQGGTGELFF
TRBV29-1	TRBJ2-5	CSVLQGAETQYF
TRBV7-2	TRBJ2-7	CASSFGTGLYEQYF
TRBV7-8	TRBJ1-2	CASSGTGTQYGYTF
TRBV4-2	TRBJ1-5	CASSQEAGGPQPQHF
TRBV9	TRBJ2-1	CASSVPGRHEQFF
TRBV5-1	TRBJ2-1	CASSPPVAGISNEQFF
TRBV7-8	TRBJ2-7	CASAAPSSYEQYF
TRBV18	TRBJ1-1	CASSYRQAMNTEAFF
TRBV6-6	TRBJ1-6	CASSYSPWRDNSPLHF
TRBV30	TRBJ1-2	CAANRDLYGYTF
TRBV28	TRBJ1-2	CASTYPGQGANYGYTF
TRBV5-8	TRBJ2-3	CASSFRLAGGPGTQYF
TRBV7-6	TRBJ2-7	CASSKEGTETYEQYF
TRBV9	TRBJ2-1	CASSVREYRGPHNEQFF
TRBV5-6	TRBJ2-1	CASSPGLARDEQFF
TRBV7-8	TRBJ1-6	CASSQSRGLFSPLHF
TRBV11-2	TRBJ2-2	CASSRSGTNTGELFF
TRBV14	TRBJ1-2	CASSQGGGVYGYTF
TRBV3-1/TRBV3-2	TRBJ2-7	CASSPTGIYEQYF
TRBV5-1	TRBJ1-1	CASSGGAVTNTEAFF
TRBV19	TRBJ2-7	CATIPGQGSYEQYF
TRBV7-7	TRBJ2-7	CASSEGVAVSYEQYF
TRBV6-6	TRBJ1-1	CASTLDWPMNTEAFF
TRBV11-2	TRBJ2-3	CASSLAGVGADTQYF
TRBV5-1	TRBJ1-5	CASSPMTGGNQPQHF
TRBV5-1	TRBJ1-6	CASSLSDRGSSPLHF